Ten or more counts support the clone carrying this T cell receptor (beta chain). Its cognate antigen is unknown. The source of the sample is a study of CD8 T cells in ankylosing spondylitis. Whole-study results and caveats: Reportedly, significant enrichment of disease-linked clones occurred in matched ankylosing spondylitis synovial fluid. Made up of under 10 highly homologous variants, a TCR beta motif appeared characteristic of ankylosing spondylitis blood.

The CDR3 totals 16 residues. The J segment lost 8 bases and the V segment lost 4 bases, leaving 9 bases of the junction unmatched. Per the germline V gene, CDR1 is SGHRS and CDR2 is YFSETQ. TCRdb analysed the 5' RACE reads with MiXCR anew, one entry per CDR3 protein. The data hold about 160,000 distinct CDR3 sequences, with about a sixth observed a single time. This sequence was found in a male donor with ankylosing spondylitis or in good health (not recorded which). The sequenced material came from blood, either unsorted or a sorted T cell fraction (not recorded which). The gene calls are TRBV5-1 and TRBJ2-1; 13 bases map to TRBD2. Here the CDR3 reads CASSRTSGSLGDEQFF. The CDR3 DNA sequence: TGCGCCAGCAGCCGGACTAGCGGGAGCCTGGGTGATGAGCAGTTCTTC.